The next 23 T cell receptor beta chains were all read from a single sample in a study of shared clonotypes between healthy human individuals (dated by TCRdb to 2020 to 2022). The library was built by means of the immunoSEQ multiplex PCR assay. TCRdb carries this immuneACCESS record with in-frame sequences only. Its versions omit some clonotypes, under half of them owing to an unresolved V gene in the studies checked, with the rest unexplained. This sample has about 2 million clones in its table, and 90% to 95% of those were observed once. The ten largest make up about 0.13% of the sample. The material sequenced was naive CD4+ T cells sorted from blood. This specimen's cell subset or site label, interpreted: CD45RA+ positively selected. These receptor sequences come from a man between 18 and 35 years old in good health.

V is TRBV15 and J is TRBJ1-2, with no clear D. V lost 0 bases and J lost 8, with 16 bases in between. Per the germline V gene, CDR1 is LNHNV and CDR2 is YYDKDF (reference sequence). The length of the CDR3 is 15 residues. CDR3 loop: CATSRDRNGAGGYTF. In DNA, the CDR3 is TGTGCCACCAGCAGAGATCGGAACGGAGCGGGGGGCTACACCTTC.

This clone was recorded once. The rearrangement joins TRBV6-5 to TRBJ2-7, with TRBD1 identical over 11 bases. Germline V gives CDR1 MNHEY, CDR2 SVGAGI. V gave up 6 bases and J gave up 4 bases; unmatched junction bases: 8. The CDR3 length is 15 residues. CDR3 sequence reads: CASSLGQGASYEQYF. For the CDR3, the DNA is TGTGCCAGCAGCTTAGGACAGGGGGCGTCGTACGAGCAGTACTTC.

The rearrangement joins TRBV7-2 to TRBJ1-2; D gene ambiguous. The CDR3 is 12 amino acids. V lost 2 bases and J 8 bases, leaving 9 bases between the germline ends. Germline CDR1 and CDR2: SGHTA and FQGNSA. The CDR3 region is CASSLRARGYTF. DNA of the CDR3: TGTGCCAGCAGCTTAAGAGCGCGAGGCTACACCTTC.

The rearrangement uses TRBV11-2 and TRBJ1-1; D unclear. The V gene lost 2 bases and the J gene lost 6 bases, with 13 bases spanning the gap. Per germline, CDR1 SGHAT and CDR2 FQNNGV. The CDR3 is made up of 14 amino acids. The CDR3 loop is CASSLNGLLAEAFF. The DNA of the CDR3 is TGTGCCAGCAGCTTAAACGGCCTCCTCGCTGAAGCTTTCTTT.

This rearrangement joins TRBV6-1 to TRBJ1-5, with 7 bases matching TRBD1. This CDR3 has 15 residues. Germline CDR1 is MNHNS and CDR2 is SASEGT. Losses at the gene ends were 4 bases for V and 1 base for J; bases not matched to a gene: 4. This CDR3 reads CASSGQGGSNQPQHF. CDR3 DNA: TGTGCCAGCAGTGGACAGGGCGGGAGCAATCAGCCCCAGCATTTT.

This clone was counted once. Here the CDR3 DNA reads TGCGCCAGCAGCTTTAGCGGGAACCCAGATACGCAGTATTTT. Its protein is CASSFSGNPDTQYF. V usage is TRBV5-1 and J usage is TRBJ2-3; TRBD2 matches 8 bases. Trimming at V came to 2 bases and at J to 4 bases, leaving 3 bases not matched to a gene. Per the germline V gene, CDR1 is SGHRS and CDR2 is YFSETQ. The CDR3 contains 14 residues.

This clone was picked up one time. This chain links TRBV30 with TRBJ1-4; D is unclear. V was shortened by 0 bases and J by 4 bases, with 12 bases between the two germline ends. CDR1 GTSNPN and CDR2 SVGIG come from the germline V gene (reference sequence). The CDR3 is 15 residues long. The CDR3 DNA reads as TGTGCCTGGAGTGTAGAGGGCTATTTTAATGAAAAACTGTTTTTT. Encoded protein: CAWSVEGYFNEKLFF.

V usage is TRBV4-1 and J usage is TRBJ2-1; 8 nucleotides match TRBD1. The junction had 10 bases not matched to a gene; V was cut back by 5 bases and J by 7 bases. Germline values: CDR1 MGHRA, CDR2 YSYEKL. The CDR3 has 15 residues. The CDR3 bases are TGCGCCAGCAGCAAAACAGGGGGTGAGCTGAATGAGCAGTTCTTC. Translation gives CASSKTGGELNEQFF.

The chain joins TRBV7-9 to TRBJ1-2, with D perhaps matching TRBD1 (5 bases). V gave up 2 bases and J gave up 6 bases, with 19 bases separating them. CDR1 is SEHNR and CDR2 is FQNEAQ in the germline V gene (reference sequence). The CDR3 spans 16 residues. CDR3 DNA sequence: TGTGCCAGCAGCTTATTGGGGGGTCTCTTGTCCGATGGCTACACCTTC. Amino acids: CASSLLGGLLSDGYTF.

V is TRBV28 and J is TRBJ2-5; TRBD2 is a possible D gene (6 bases). This CDR3 is 13 amino acids long. Trimming took 6 bases from V and 5 from J, leaving 13 bases between them. Germline values: CDR1 MDHEN, CDR2 SYDVKM. Written as DNA, the CDR3 is TGTGCCAGCAGCGGCGGGATTCTTGAGACCCAGTACTTC. Residues: CASSGGILETQYF.

The genes are TRBV6-1 and TRBJ1-5, with D maybe TRBD1 (6 bases). Between the trimmed V and J ends, which lost 6 bases and 2 bases, there was a span of 14 bases. The CDR3 sequence is 15 residues long. Germline values: CDR1 MNHNS, CDR2 SASEGT. CDR3 sequence reads: CASSEHRVGNQPQHF. The CDR3 nucleotides are TGTGCCAGCAGCGAACACAGGGTCGGCAATCAGCCCCAGCATTTT.

J is TRBJ2-2 and V is TRBV5-1; D gene unclear. The CDR3 contains 15 residues. The V end lost 4 bases, the J end lost 6 bases, and 16 bases lay between the germline ends. The germline V gene encodes CDR1 SGHRS and CDR2 YFSETQ. The DNA of the CDR3 is TGCGCCAGCAGCCTAAAGGGCTCTGCTTCCGGGGAGCTGTTTTTT. Its translation is CASSLKGSASGELFF.

The gene calls are TRBV18 and TRBJ2-7; no reliable D call. Trimming shortened V by 4 bases and J by 0 bases, and 10 bases separated the two germline ends. The CDR3 spans 14 residues. From germline, CDR1 is KGHSH and CDR2 LQKENI. DNA for the CDR3: TGTGCCAGCTCACTTATGACTGACTCCTACGAGCAGTACTTC. As protein: CASSLMTDSYEQYF. The whole variable domain, remainder taken from reference TRBV18 and TRBJ2-7, is NAGVMQNPRHLVRRRGQEARLRCSPMKGHSHVYWYRQLPEEGLKFMVYLQKENIIDESGMPKERFSAEFPKEGPSILRIQQVVRGDSAAYFCASSLMTDSYEQYFGPGTRLTVT.

The chain employs TRBV28 and TRBJ2-2; 7 bases match TRBD1. The CDR3 runs 15 residues. Germline V CDR1 and CDR2: MDHEN, SYDVKM. The V and J ends lost 7 bases and 6 bases, in that order; junction bases with no gene match: 11. The CDR3 region is CASISRGQNAGELFF. The CDR3 nucleotides are TGTGCCAGCATTTCAAGGGGGCAAAACGCCGGGGAGCTGTTTTTT.

The V and J genes are TRBV7-9 and TRBJ1-3; TRBD1 matches at 12 bases. Trimming at V came to 6 bases and at J to 8 bases, leaving 11 bases not matched to a gene. The CDR3 runs 16 residues. CDR1 is SEHNR, CDR2 FQNEAQ, per germline (reference sequence). Here the CDR3 reads CASRRPPGQGAHTIYF. CDR3 coding DNA: TGTGCCAGCAGACGGCCTCCGGGACAGGGGGCCCACACCATATATTTT.

The chain recombines TRBV19 with TRBJ1-2; D gene unclear. Germline lookup yields CDR1 LNHDA and CDR2 SQIVND (reference sequence). The CDR3 is 15 amino acids. Trimming took off 4 bases at V and 1 base at J, with 13 bases between the two ends. This chain's CDR3 is CASSKEIQLNYGYTF. As DNA, the CDR3 is TGTGCCAGTAGTAAAGAGATACAACTTAACTATGGCTACACCTTC.

The chain uses TRBV5-1 and TRBJ1-1; no clear D. The CDR3 totals 16 residues. Germline V CDR1 and CDR2: SGHRS, YFSETQ. The V and J ends lost 2 bases and 2 bases respectively, with 16 bases between them. As DNA, the CDR3 is TGCGCCAGCAGCTTCCCAGCAGGTGGAATTAACACTGAAGCTTTCTTT. It translates to CASSFPAGGINTEAFF.

J is TRBJ1-6 and V is TRBV7-3, with 9 positions matching TRBD1. This CDR3 contains 13 residues. Looked up from germline, CDR1 is SGHTA and CDR2 is FQGTGA. With V trimmed by 5 bases and J by 12 bases, 5 bases remained unmatched. This CDR3 is CASSPQTGGPLHF. As DNA, the CDR3 is TGTGCCAGCAGCCCACAGACAGGGGGACCCCTCCACTTT.

V is TRBV6-5 and J is TRBJ2-5; 8 bases map to TRBD2. The length of the CDR3 is 13 residues. In germline, CDR1 is MNHEY, CDR2 SVGAGI. V shed 6 bases and J 6 bases; nucleotides not matched to a gene: 6. The CDR3 coding sequence is TGTGCCAGCAGCTCAGGACTAGCTCAGACCCAGTACTTC. It codes for CASSSGLAQTQYF.

The rearrangement joins TRBV21-1 to TRBJ1-6. TRBV21-1 is described as a pseudogene. The CDR3 is made up of 16 amino acids. The CDR3 region has the DNA TGTGCCAGCAGCAAAGACGAAGGGCCTCCAATGAATCCCCTCCACTTT. Encoded protein: CASSKDEGPPMNPLHF.

The rearrangement joins TRBV5-1 to TRBJ1-3; possibly TRBD1 for D (6 bases). The germline CDR1 and CDR2 sequences are SGHRS and YFSETQ. V lost 2 bases and J lost 4, with 13 bases in between. The CDR3 has 15 amino acids. The CDR3 loop reads CASSFEGGGGNTIYF. CDR3 sequence (DNA): TGCGCCAGCAGCTTTGAAGGGGGAGGAGGAAACACCATATATTTT.

The J gene is TRBJ2-7, the V gene TRBV28; no reliable D call. This CDR3 has 13 residues. The V and J ends lost 4 bases and 3 bases respectively, with 10 bases between them. Per germline, CDR1 MDHEN and CDR2 SYDVKM. The CDR3 loop is CASSWYGDYEQYF. CDR3 nucleotides: TGTGCCAGCAGTTGGTACGGAGACTACGAGCAGTACTTC. The full variable domain, in which reference TRBV28 and TRBJ2-7 provide the parts outside the CDR3, is DVKVTQSSRYLVKRTGEKVFLECVQDMDHENMFWYRQDPGLGLRLIYFSYDVKMKEKGDIPEGYSVSREKKERFSLILESASTNQTSMYLCASSWYGDYEQYFGPGTRLTVT.

On this clone itself: This sample includes further DNA sequences coding for the same CDR3. The V gene is TRBV4-3, the J gene TRBJ2-3; no reliable D call. The ends were cut back, 0 bases at V and 1 base at J, with 8 bases in the middle. In germline, CDR1 is LGHNA, CDR2 YSLEER. CDR3 length: 15 residues. The CDR3 nucleotides are TGCGCCAGCAGCCAAGATTCGGTCGGCACAGATACGCAGTATTTT. Translating gives CASSQDSVGTDTQYF.